This T cell receptor beta chain was observed in a study of OX40 agonist ivuxolimab in advanced cancers. Concerning the study at large: Ivuxolimab, which targeted the costimulatory receptor OX40 (CD134), was an agonistic, fully human IgG2 monoclonal antibody. The dose-escalation cohort was 80% to 90% male with a mean age of roughly 60 years, ranging from roughly 20 to 80. Prior anti-PD-1, anti-PD-L1 or anti-CTLA-4 therapy was permitted, and checkpoint inhibitors had been received by more than 35% of dose-escalation patients. Among the roughly 50 dose-escalation patients, some 20 had hepatocellular carcinoma, approximately 15 melanoma, 9 renal cell carcinoma and 9 head and neck cancer. Peripheral TCRbeta sequencing was intended to test whether TCR sequence diversity was altered and clonal T-cell expansion was caused by ivuxolimab. Intravenous ivuxolimab was administered to patients every 2 weeks at six dose levels: 0.01, 0.1, 0.3, 1.5, 3 and 10 mg/kg. Partial responses were achieved by three dose-escalation patients, of whom one had hepatocellular carcinoma and two had cutaneous melanoma. The paper describes the monotherapy dose-escalation part (N = 52 patients) of the phase I trial of ivuxolimab. Results and caveats for the whole study, not just this receptor: Low levels of normalized T-cell clonal expansion were also seen in some patients who did not respond. In partial responders in the 0.1-3.0 mg/kg groups, normalized peripheral clonal expansion was found to be among the lowest, especially among CD8+ T cells. At doses of 0.1 to 3.0 mg/kg, clonal expansion of both CD4+ and CD8+ blood T cells was observed from baseline to week 6. Which antigens the clonally expanded peripheral T cells were specific for was not determined. After ivuxolimab, CD8+ T cells had more expanded clones than CD4+ T cells on average.

This clone has a single count. Its antigen is currently not known. The sample holds no much larger clone one base away, and base qualities are not on file. The trial excluded patients who had a history of autoimmune disease or were on systemic immunosuppression. Peripheral blood for TCR sequencing was drawn from every dose cohort at baseline, at cycle 4 day 1 and at cycle 7 day 1. Samples came from an open-label, multicenter, first-in-human phase I dose-escalation trial of ivuxolimab. The trial enrolled adults with locally advanced or metastatic head and neck squamous cell, hepatocellular, melanoma or renal cell carcinoma. Before TCR sequencing, CD4+ and CD8+ T cells were separately sorted from peripheral blood. Genomic DNA was isolated from the sorted cells so that the TCRbeta CDR3 region could be sequenced. TCRbeta CDR3 regions were sequenced using the immunoSEQ Assay. TCRdb holds this immuneACCESS table with in-frame rearrangements only. Some clones are missing; in checked studies, unresolved V genes explain under half, and the rest has no known cause. This sample holds around 92,000 clones; roughly 82% were observed only once. Together, the top ten hold approximately 2.6% of the sample.

In the germline V gene, CDR1 corresponds to KGHSH and CDR2 to LQKENI. V sheds 5 bases and J sheds 0 bases, leaving 4 bases between their ends. Including the terminal cysteine and phenylalanine, the CDR3 comprises 12 residues. Only CDR3 DNA is held: 36 bases, read in frame from base 1. This sequence was found in an adult with an advanced solid tumor such as melanoma, head and neck, liver or kidney cancer. The chain links TRBV18 with TRBJ2-5; the D gene remains uncertain. Sequenced material: CD4+ or CD8+ T cells sorted from blood, taken in a trial of the OX40 agonist ivuxolimab. The DNA sequence follows: TGTGCCAGCTCAGGGGACCAAGAGACCCAGTACTTC. It specifies CASSGDQETQYF.